This is a list of T cell receptor beta chains from one sample in a study of T cell changes during pregnancy in multiple sclerosis. Method: immunoSEQ multiplex PCR; TCRdb's copy keeps in-frame clones and lacks some. This table holds fewer than 90,000 clones, about 93% found once. Source: peripheral blood, taken in the third trimester of pregnancy. The receptors here all came from a female donor with multiple sclerosis, enrolled in a pregnancy study. CDR3s include the opening cysteine and the closing phenylalanine or tryptophan. Each record gives: V gene, J gene, D gene, clone size, CDR3 protein, CDR3 DNA. A D gene is named only where the DNA matches it firmly. Some rows mark clone size as missing; the rest say once, few, many or name a class of expanded clone.

>TRBV7-2|TRBJ2-7|NA|NA
CASSSPGTPYEQYF
TGTGCCAGCAGCTCCCCGGGAACCCCCTACGAGCAGTACTTC
>TRBV7-9|TRBJ2-7|NA|NA
CASTSDDYEQYF
TGTGCCAGCACCTCAGATGACTACGAGCAGTACTTC
>TRBV5-1|TRBJ1-5|TRBD1|NA
CASSSAPDRGKPQHF
TGCGCCAGCAGCTCCGCGCCAGACAGGGGGAAGCCCCAGCATTTT
>TRBV27|TRBJ1-5|NA|NA
CASSPSRASNQPQHF
TGTGCCAGCAGCCCCTCGAGGGCCAGCAATCAGCCCCAGCATTTT
>TRBV6-1|TRBJ2-2|NA|once
CASSEGVPNTGELFF
TGTGCCAGCAGTGAAGGAGTCCCAAACACCGGGGAGCTGTTTTTT
>TRBV14|TRBJ1-2|NA|NA
CASSQRDTYGYTF
TGTGCCAGCAGCCAACGGGACACTTATGGCTACACCTTC
>TRBV5-1|TRBJ2-1|TRBD2|NA
CASSGTGLYNEQFF
TGCGCCAGCAGCGGGACGGGACTATACAATGAGCAGTTCTTC
>TRBV5-4|TRBJ2-2|TRBD2|NA
CASSLTSGNTGELFF
TGTGCCAGCAGCTTGACTAGCGGGAACACCGGGGAGCTGTTTTTT
>TRBV6-1|TRBJ2-7|TRBD2|NA
CASKEVAGGSYEQYF
TGTGCCAGCAAGGAGGTAGCGGGAGGTTCCTACGAGCAGTACTTC
>TRBV14|TRBJ1-1|TRBD1|NA
CASSQTGGAEAFF
TGTGCCAGCAGCCAAACAGGGGGAGCTGAAGCTTTCTTT
>TRBV5-4|TRBJ2-2|NA|NA
CASSPIRERVNTGELFF
TGTGCCAGCAGTCCCATCAGGGAGCGGGTCAACACCGGGGAGCTGTTTTTT
>TRBV7-2|TRBJ1-2|NA|NA
CASSRGGMAYGYTF
TGTGCCAGCAGCCGGGGGGGGATGGCCTATGGCTACACCTTC
>TRBV6-1|TRBJ2-7|TRBD2|NA
CASSGLAGGYEQYF
TGTGCCAGCAGCGGACTAGCGGGGGGCTACGAGCAGTACTTC
>TRBV6-5|TRBJ1-5|TRBD1|NA
CASWGQGNQPQHF
TGTGCCAGCTGGGGACAGGGGAATCAGCCCCAGCATTTT
>TRBV5-1|TRBJ2-1|NA|NA
CASSLAGSEQFF
TGCGCCAGCAGCTTGGCCGGGTCTGAGCAGTTCTTC
>TRBV10-3|TRBJ2-5|TRBD1|NA
CAISEPSDRELFGETQYF
TGTGCCATCAGTGAGCCGTCCGACAGGGAGCTTTTCGGGGAGACCCAGTACTTC
>TRBV29-1|TRBJ1-2|NA|NA
CSVEQTVPYGYTF
TGCAGCGTTGAACAGACAGTTCCCTATGGCTACACCTTC
>TRBV30|TRBJ2-7|TRBD1|NA
CAWSAGGDEQYF
TGTGCCTGGAGCGCAGGGGGCGACGAGCAGTACTTC